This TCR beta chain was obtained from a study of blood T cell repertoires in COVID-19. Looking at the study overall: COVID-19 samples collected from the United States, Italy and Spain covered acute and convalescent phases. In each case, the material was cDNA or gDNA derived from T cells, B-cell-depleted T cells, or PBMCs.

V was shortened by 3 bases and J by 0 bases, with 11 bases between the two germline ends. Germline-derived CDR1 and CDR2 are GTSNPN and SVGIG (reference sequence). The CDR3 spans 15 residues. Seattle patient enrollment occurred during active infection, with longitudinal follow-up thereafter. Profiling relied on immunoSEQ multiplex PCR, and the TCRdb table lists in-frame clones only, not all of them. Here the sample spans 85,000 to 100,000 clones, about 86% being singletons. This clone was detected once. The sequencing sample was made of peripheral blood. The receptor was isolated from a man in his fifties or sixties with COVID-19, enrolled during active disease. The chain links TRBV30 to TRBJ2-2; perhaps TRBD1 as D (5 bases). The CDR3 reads CAWSHRTTNTGELFF. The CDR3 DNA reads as TGTGCCTGGAGCCACCGGACAACGAACACCGGGGAGCTGTTTTTT. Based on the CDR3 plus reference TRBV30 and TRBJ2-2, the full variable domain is SQTIHQWPATLVQPVGSPLSLECTVEGTSNPNLYWYRQAAGRGLQLLFYSVGIGQISSEVPQNLSASRPQDRQFILSSKKLLLSDSGFYLCAWSHRTTNTGELFFGEGSRLTVL.